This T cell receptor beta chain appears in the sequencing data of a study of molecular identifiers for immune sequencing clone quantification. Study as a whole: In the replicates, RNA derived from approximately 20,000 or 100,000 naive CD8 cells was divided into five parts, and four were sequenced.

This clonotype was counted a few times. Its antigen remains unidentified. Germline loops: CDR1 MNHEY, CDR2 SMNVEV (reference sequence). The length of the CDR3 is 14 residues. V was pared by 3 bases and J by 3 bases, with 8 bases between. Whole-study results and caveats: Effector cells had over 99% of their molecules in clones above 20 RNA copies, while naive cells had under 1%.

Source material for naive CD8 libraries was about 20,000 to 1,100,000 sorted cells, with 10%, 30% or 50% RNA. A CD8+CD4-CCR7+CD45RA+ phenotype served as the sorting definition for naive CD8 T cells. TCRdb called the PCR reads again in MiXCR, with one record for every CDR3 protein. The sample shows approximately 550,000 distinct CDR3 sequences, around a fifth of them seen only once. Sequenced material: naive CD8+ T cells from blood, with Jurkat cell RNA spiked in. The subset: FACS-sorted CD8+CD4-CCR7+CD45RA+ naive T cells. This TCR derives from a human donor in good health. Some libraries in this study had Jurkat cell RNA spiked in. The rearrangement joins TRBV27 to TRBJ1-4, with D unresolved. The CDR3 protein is CASSLRFPNEKLFF. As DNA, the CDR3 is TGTGCCAGCAGTTTGCGTTTCCCTAATGAAAAACTGTTTTTT.